These 9 T cell receptor beta chains were all obtained from the same sample, sequenced in a study of radiotherapy plus CTLA-4 blockade in lung cancer. Generated by immunoSEQ multiplex PCR, the TCRdb table keeps only in-frame clones and is missing some. The sample lists more than 40,000 clones; roughly 76% were seen once. This specimen was peripheral blood, taken from a patient treated with radiotherapy plus ipilimumab. These receptors were collected from a human donor with non-small cell lung cancer who had stable disease on radiotherapy plus ipilimumab.

With respect to this clone: The sample carries other DNA sequences with the same CDR3. The gene calls are TRBV7-2 and TRBJ2-7, with D unclear. Germline-derived CDR1 and CDR2 are SGHTA and FQGNSA. Trimming left V 4 bases short and J 3 bases short, with 4 bases between. The CDR3 extends over 11 amino acids. This CDR3 reads CASSSYYEQYF. CDR3 bases: TGTGCCAGCAGCTCCTACTACGAGCAGTACTTC.

This clone was seen a single time. Other DNA sequences from this sample encode an identical CDR3 as well. This sequence joins TRBV7-2 and TRBJ2-3, with no clear D. The CDR3 extends over 12 amino acids. The germline V and J ends were trimmed by 3 bases and 2 bases, with 3 bases remaining between them. Germline V gives CDR1 SGHTA, CDR2 FQGNSA. The CDR3 region is CASSFSTDTQYF. In DNA form, the CDR3 reads TGTGCCAGCAGCTTTTCCACAGATACGCAGTATTTT. Complete variable domain (other parts from reference TRBV7-2 and TRBJ2-3): GAGVSQSPSNKVTEKGKDVELRCDPISGHTALYWYRQSLGQGLEFLIYFQGNSAPDKSGLPSDRFSAERTGGSVSTLTIQRTQQEDSAVYLCASSFSTDTQYFGPGTRLTVL.

This clone was counted many times. The gene calls are TRBV7-4 and TRBJ1-5, with D perhaps TRBD1 (6 bases). Trimming cost V 1 base and J 4 bases, with 11 bases left between them. The CDR3 runs to 15 residues. Germline assignment: CDR1 SGHVT and CDR2 SQSDAQ. The CDR3 region has the DNA TGTGCCAGCAGCTTAGTTGGGACACAGAATCAGCCCCAGCATTTT. This sequence encodes CASSLVGTQNQPQHF.

The chain combines TRBV27 with TRBJ1-1; the D gene is possibly TRBD1 (6 bases). The V end lost 9 bases, the J end lost 0 bases, and 11 bases lay between the germline ends. The CDR3 is 13 residues long. CDR1 MNHEY and CDR2 SMNVEV come from the germline V gene (reference sequence). The CDR3 sequence is CASQGLMNTEAFF. For the CDR3, the DNA is TGTGCCAGTCAGGGGCTCATGAACACTGAAGCTTTCTTT.

This clone has a single count. The chain links TRBV27 to TRBJ1-2; D gene ambiguous. Between the trimmed V and J ends, which lost 5 bases and 3 bases, there was a span of 16 bases. Germline lookup yields CDR1 MNHEY and CDR2 SMNVEV (reference sequence). The CDR3 length is 15 residues. The CDR3 sequence is CASSPGGRAYYGYTF. Here the CDR3 DNA reads TGTGCCAGCAGTCCGGGAGGCAGAGCCTACTATGGCTACACCTTC.

The table lists this clone with a few counts. The chain has TRBV28 and TRBJ2-7; tentatively, D is TRBD1 or TRBD2 (6 bases each). The V end lost 6 bases, the J end lost 2 bases, and 14 bases lay between the germline ends. The CDR3 has 14 residues. Per germline, CDR1 MDHEN and CDR2 SYDVKM. The CDR3 DNA sequence: TGTGCCAGCAGGTCTGGGGGGCCACCCTACGAGCAGTACGTC. Translated: CASRSGGPPYEQYV.

DNA for the CDR3: TGTGCCAGCAGCCAGGAGACGCTCCGGGGCAATGAGCAGTTCTTC. This translates into CASSQETLRGNEQFF. This chain joins TRBV5-6 and TRBJ2-1; weak D call: TRBD2 (5 bases). Trimming took off 4 bases at V and 6 bases at J, with 17 bases between the two ends. Germline CDR1 SGHDT, CDR2 YYEEEE. CDR3 length: 15 amino acids.

This chain joins TRBV18 and TRBJ2-7; no clear D. CDR1 and CDR2 (germline): KGHSH, LQKENI. The ends were cut back, 3 bases at V and 1 base at J, with 4 bases in the middle. The CDR3 sequence is 12 residues long. The CDR3 sequence: CASSPSSYEQYV. The CDR3 bases are TGTGCCAGCTCACCTTCTTCCTACGAGCAGTACGTC.

A few counts support this clone. V usage is TRBV28 and J usage is TRBJ2-5; 10 bases fit TRBD1. Trimming at V came to 6 bases and at J to 1 base, leaving 8 bases not matched to a gene. Germline CDR1 MDHEN, CDR2 SYDVKM. This CDR3 comprises 16 residues. Here the CDR3 DNA reads TGTGCCAGCAGAGACGGGACAGGGGCTTTCCAAGAGACCCAGTACTTC. It encodes CASRDGTGAFQETQYF.